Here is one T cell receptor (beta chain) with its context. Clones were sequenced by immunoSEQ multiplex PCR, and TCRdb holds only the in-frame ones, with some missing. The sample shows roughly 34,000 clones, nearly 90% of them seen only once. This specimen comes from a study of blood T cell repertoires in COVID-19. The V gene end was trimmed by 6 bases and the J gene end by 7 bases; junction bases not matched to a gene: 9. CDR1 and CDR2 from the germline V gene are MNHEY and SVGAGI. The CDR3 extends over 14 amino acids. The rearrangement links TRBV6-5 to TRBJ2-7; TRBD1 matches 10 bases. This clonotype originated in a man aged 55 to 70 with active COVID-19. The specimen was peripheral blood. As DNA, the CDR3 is TGTGCCAGCAGCTCGGGACAGGGGCGTGGTGAGCAGTACTTC. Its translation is CASSSGQGRGEQYF.